The 15 T cell receptor beta chains reported below all come from one sample, sequenced in a study of T cell repertoires in cytomegalovirus infection. TCRdb reprocessed the reads with MiXCR, giving one entry per CDR3 protein. The sample gives approximately 730,000 distinct CDR3 sequences, around 31% of which show up once; 18% is in the top ten. These receptors lack a known antigen. This material consisted of cultured PBMCs, taken from culture after CMV antigen stimulation. These receptors were taken from a human donor in good health (CMV status not recorded). Some clones in this sample may be carry-over from other donors' samples.

This chain uses TRBV7-9 with TRBJ1-4, with D uncertain. Germline assignment: CDR1 SEHNR and CDR2 FQNEAQ (reference sequence). Trimming cost V 5 bases and J 0 bases, with 13 bases left between them. This CDR3 comprises 16 residues. The CDR3 DNA reads as TGTGCCAGCAGCCCTCCCGGCTGGCCAACTAATGAAAAACTGTTTTTT. This sequence encodes CASSPPGWPTNEKLFF.

This clonotype was counted only a few times. The rearrangement joins TRBV19 to TRBJ1-1; D perhaps matches TRBD1 (5 bases). The CDR3 sequence is 15 residues long. Germline CDR1 is LNHDA and CDR2 is SQIVND (reference sequence). Trimming left V 6 bases short and J 1 base short, with 15 bases between. The CDR3 nucleotides read TGTGCCAGTAGGCCGATTGGACAAACGAACACTGAAGCTTTCTTT. It specifies CASRPIGQTNTEAFF.

This clonotype was seen more than once but under ten times. The J gene is TRBJ1-1, the V gene TRBV12-3 or TRBV12-4; no firm D call. V was trimmed by 1 base and J by 9 bases, leaving 12 bases between them. The CDR3 is 13 residues long. The CDR3 reads CASSLGSPRQAFF. The CDR3, as DNA: TGTGCCAGCAGTTTAGGTTCCCCCCGCCAAGCTTTCTTT.

This clonotype turned up a few times. The genes are TRBV28 and TRBJ1-5; the D gene is possibly TRBD1 (5 bases). The V end was cut by 6 bases, the J end by 4 bases, with 19 bases between. The CDR3 sequence is 16 residues long. The germline V gene has CDR1 MDHEN and CDR2 SYDVKM. CDR3 nucleotide sequence: TGTGCCAGCAGCTCCGCTCCGGGACCCGAAAATCAGCCCCAGCATTTT. This encodes CASSSAPGPENQPQHF.

This chain joins TRBV7-9 and TRBJ1-1; D gene uncertain. This CDR3 is built from 12 residues. V lost 1 base to trimming and J lost 7 bases, with 7 bases between them. Looked up from germline, CDR1 is SEHNR and CDR2 is FQNEAQ (reference sequence). Written as DNA, the CDR3 is TGTGCCAGCAGCTTAGGGAGGTTTGAAGCTTTCTTT. It is translated as CASSLGRFEAFF.

This sequence joins TRBV7-9 and TRBJ1-5, with a weak D call TRBD1 (5 bases). Trimming stripped 5 bases from V and 0 bases from J, with 14 bases between. CDR1 and CDR2 (germline): SEHNR, FQNEAQ (reference sequence). The CDR3 is 16 residues long. In DNA, the CDR3 is TGTGCCAGCAGCCCCCTCGGGGCAGCTAGCAATCAGCCCCAGCATTTT. Translating it yields CASSPLGAASNQPQHF.

This clonotype occurred a few times. The genes are TRBV27 and TRBJ1-6; the D is unclear. CDR1 MNHEY and CDR2 SMNVEV come from the germline V gene (reference sequence). The CDR3 runs 15 residues. Trimming pared 8 bases from V and 8 bases from J, leaving 19 bases between. The CDR3 region is CASGRRASYDSPLHF. DNA of the CDR3: TGTGCCAGCGGCAGGAGGGCCTCGTATGATTCACCCCTCCACTTT.

The chain links TRBV12-3 or TRBV12-4 to TRBJ1-2; the D gene is possibly TRBD1 (5 bases). The CDR3 has 11 residues. Trimming took 4 bases from V and 8 from J, leaving 8 bases between them. The CDR3 spells CASSYEGGYTF. CDR3 bases: TGTGCCAGCAGTTATGAGGGGGGCTACACCTTC.

This clonotype turned up a few times. The chain uses TRBV11-3 and TRBJ2-1; either TRBD1 or TRBD2 may fit D (5 bases each). V was trimmed by 0 bases and J by 7 bases, leaving 13 bases between them. The germline V gene encodes CDR1 SGHNT and CDR2 YENEEA. This CDR3 has 15 amino acids. CDR3 sequence: CASSLDHGGNNEQFF. CDR3 bases: TGTGCCAGCAGCTTAGACCATGGGGGAAATAATGAGCAGTTCTTC.

A single count supports this clonotype. The V gene is TRBV28, the J gene TRBJ1-6; the D is unclear. V was shortened by 6 bases and J by 10 bases, with 10 bases between the two germline ends. Germline CDR1 MDHEN, CDR2 SYDVKM. The CDR3 contains 12 residues. The CDR3: CASSQGRSPLHF. In DNA form, the CDR3 reads TGTGCCAGCAGCCAAGGGAGGTCACCCCTCCACTTT.

This clonotype showed up just a few times. The genes are TRBV12-5 and TRBJ2-7, with D possibly being TRBD1 or TRBD2 (5 bases each). From germline, CDR1 is LGHNT and CDR2 FRNRAP. The CDR3 extends over 15 amino acids. V lost 1 base and J lost 3, with 13 bases in between. As DNA, the CDR3 is TGTGCTAGTGGTTTGGCCCTAGAGGGGAACTACGAGCAGTACTTC. It encodes CASGLALEGNYEQYF.

The sample holds one count of this clonotype. The rearrangement links TRBV29-1 to TRBJ1-4, with 7 bases aligning to TRBD1. The germline V gene encodes CDR1 SQVTM and CDR2 ANQGSEA. The CDR3 is 12 amino acids. The V and J ends lost 4 bases and 6 bases, in that order; junction bases with no gene match: 2. The CDR3 nucleotides are TGCAGCGTTGCCGGGACAGATGAAAAACTGTTTTTT. Its translation is CSVAGTDEKLFF.

This clonotype was counted a few times. This CDR3 is CASSYATAEAFF. In DNA form, the CDR3 reads TGTGCCAGCAGTTACGCGACAGCTGAAGCTTTCTTT. V usage is TRBV6-6 and J usage is TRBJ1-1, with D possibly TRBD1 on 5 matching bases. Germline V lookup: CDR1 MNHNY, CDR2 SVGAGI (reference sequence). The CDR3 is 12 amino acids. Deletions cut 2 bases from V and 6 bases from J, with 7 bases between.

This chain joins TRBV12-3 or TRBV12-4 and TRBJ2-1; 11 bases agree with TRBD1. The CDR3 is made up of 13 amino acids. The V gene end was trimmed by 6 bases and the J gene end by 9 bases; junction bases not matched to a gene: 4. The CDR3 here is CASSPGTGGEQFF. The CDR3 nucleotides are TGTGCCAGCAGCCCCGGGACAGGGGGTGAGCAGTTCTTC.

In this sample, this clonotype turned up a few times. The rearrangement links TRBV7-8 to TRBJ2-7; D remains unclear. CDR1 is SGHVS and CDR2 is FQNEAQ in the germline V gene. V lost 4 bases and J 0 bases, leaving 13 bases between the germline ends. This CDR3 spans 15 amino acids. The CDR3, as DNA: TGTGCCAGCAGCTCCGGCGGTTACTTCTCCTACGAGCAGTACTTC. Translated: CASSSGGYFSYEQYF.